This entry is about one T cell receptor beta chain. This entry belongs to a study of blood T cell repertoires in COVID-19. Across the whole study: The samples span acute and convalescent COVID-19 from the United States, Italy and Spain. T cells, B-cell-depleted T cells, or PBMCs provided the cDNA or gDNA that served as material.

There are 14 residues in the CDR3. Germline CDR1 and CDR2: KGHSH and LQKENI. The V and J ends lost 6 bases and 9 bases, in that order; junction bases with no gene match: 7. Sequenced by immunoSEQ multiplex PCR; TCRdb stores in-frame clones only, minus some. Of about 300,000 clones listed, around 90% were seen once; the top ten hold roughly 7.3%. Those enrolled in Seattle joined during active infection and were followed longitudinally afterward. The chain employs TRBV18 and TRBJ2-1, with 11 bases aligning to TRBD2. This clonotype was obtained from a woman in her twenties or thirties with COVID-19, enrolled during active disease. The source material was peripheral blood. Here the CDR3 DNA reads TGTGCCAGCTCGCTTACTAGCGGGAGCTCTGAGCAGTTCTTC. Translating it yields CASSLTSGSSEQFF.